The rows below give T cell receptor beta chains drawn from one sample of a study of blood T cell repertoires in COVID-19. Some clones are missing from TCRdb's copy, which holds only in-frame ones; the method was immunoSEQ multiplex PCR. The sample lists around 250,000 clones; roughly 89% were seen once. Sample: PBMCs or T cells enriched from blood (not recorded which). All receptors derive from a woman aged 25 to 39 who had recovered from COVID-19. Each CDR3 is given with its conserved first and last residue. The order of the fields is clone size, D gene, J gene, V gene, CDR3 length, CDR3 protein, CDR3 DNA. D genes are given only for firm matches. Rows give clone size only sometimes, using once, few, many, or a class for an expanded clone.

NA	NA	TRBJ2-2	TRBV19	13	CASSMFGPGELFF	TGTGCCAGTAGTATGTTTGGCCCGGGGGAGCTGTTTTTT
once	NA	TRBJ1-1	TRBV28	13	CASSLTIDTEAFF	TGTGCCAGCAGTTTAACGATAGACACTGAAGCTTTCTTT
NA	TRBD1	TRBJ1-2	TRBV3-1/TRBV3-2	13	CASKDRGAYGYTF	TGTGCCAGCAAGGACAGGGGGGCCTATGGCTACACCTTC
NA	TRBD1	TRBJ1-5	TRBV10-3	15	CAISEGTGDNQPQHF	TGTGCCATCAGTGAAGGGACAGGTGACAATCAGCCCCAGCATTTT
NA	TRBD1	TRBJ1-1	TRBV28	15	CASRWTGGKVAEAFF	TGTGCCAGCAGGTGGACAGGGGGCAAGGTTGCTGAAGCTTTCTTT
once	TRBD1	TRBJ1-6	TRBV19	15	CASSIRTGGNSPLHF	TGTGCCAGTTCAATTCGGACAGGCGGTAATTCACCCCTCCACTTT
NA	TRBD2	TRBJ2-1	TRBV7-2	17	CASSAQPGGAVNNEQFF	TGTGCCAGCAGCGCCCAGCCGGGGGGAGCGGTTAACAATGAGCAGTTCTTC
NA	NA	TRBJ1-2	TRBV28	16	CASSLPGQGGLYGYTF	TGTGCCAGCAGTTTACCAGGGCAGGGAGGCCTCTATGGCTACACCTTC
NA	TRBD2	TRBJ2-7	TRBV12-3/TRBV12-4	13	CASRLSGSYEQYF	TGTGCCAGCAGACTTAGCGGGAGCTACGAGCAGTACTTC
NA	NA	TRBJ1-5	TRBV4-1	15	CASSQRSGDNQPQHF	TGCGCCAGCAGCCAACGCTCCGGGGACAATCAGCCCCAGCATTTT
NA	NA	TRBJ2-1	TRBV5-1	14	CASSVDSSYNEQFF	TGCGCCAGCAGCGTTGACAGTTCCTACAATGAGCAGTTCTTC
NA	NA	TRBJ1-3	TRBV3-1/TRBV3-2	13	CASSQPRGNTIYF	TGTGCCAGCAGCCAACCCCGTGGAAACACCATATATTTT
many	TRBD2	TRBJ2-5	TRBV3-1/TRBV3-2	17	CASSPSTSGRGQETQYF	TGTGCCAGCAGCCCTTCAACTAGCGGGAGGGGCCAAGAGACCCAGTACTTC
NA	TRBD2	TRBJ2-7	TRBV3-1/TRBV3-2	14	CASSQLGGSYEQYF	TGTGCCAGCAGCCAATTGGGGGGGTCCTACGAGCAGTACTTC
NA	TRBD1	TRBJ1-2	TRBV7-2	13	CASSPTGGHGYTF	TGTGCCAGCAGCCCGACAGGGGGCCATGGCTACACCTTC
NA	NA	TRBJ1-1	TRBV10-2	13	CASSREGFTEAFF	TGCGCCAGCAGTCGAGAGGGCTTCACTGAAGCTTTCTTT
few	NA	TRBJ2-7	TRBV5-1	14	CASRFTEGAYEQYF	TGCGCCAGCAGGTTTACAGAGGGAGCCTACGAGCAGTACTTC
NA	NA	TRBJ2-5	TRBV12-3/TRBV12-4	13	CASSLAYKETQYF	TGTGCCAGCAGTTTAGCGTATAAAGAGACCCAGTACTTC
NA	TRBD2	TRBJ2-1	TRBV5-1	15	CASSNSGGTYNEQFF	TGCGCCAGCAGCAATAGCGGGGGGACCTACAATGAGCAGTTCTTC
NA	TRBD1	TRBJ1-2	TRBV7-9	18	CASSLRGGKGAPGYGYTF	TGTGCCAGCAGCTTAAGAGGCGGGAAGGGGGCGCCGGGCTATGGCTACACCTTC
NA	NA	TRBJ1-1	TRBV20-1	10	CSAIGGEAFF	TGCAGTGCTATTGGCGGTGAAGCTTTCTTT
NA	NA	TRBJ2-7	TRBV19	13	CASSPGRVDEQYF	TGTGCCAGTAGTCCCGGTCGGGTCGACGAGCAGTACTTC
NA	NA	TRBJ1-6	TRBV5-1	15	CASSLGWDLNSPLHF	TGCGCCAGCAGCTTGGGGTGGGACTTGAATTCACCCCTCCACTTT
NA	NA	TRBJ1-1	TRBV14	14	CASSQFNSGTEAFF	TGTGCCAGCAGCCAATTCAATTCCGGGACTGAAGCTTTCTTT
NA	NA	TRBJ2-6	TRBV6-5	14	CATNRVGGANVLTF	TGTGCCACAAACAGGGTTGGTGGGGCCAACGTCCTGACTTTC
NA	NA	TRBJ2-3	TRBV5-4	13	CASRSSQGDTQYF	TGTGCCAGCAGATCTTCTCAGGGAGATACGCAGTATTTT
NA	NA	TRBJ1-5	TRBV7-8	16	CASSLYRVVGNQPQHF	TGTGCCAGCAGCTTATACAGGGTAGTCGGCAATCAGCCCCAGCATTTT
NA	TRBD1	TRBJ1-4	TRBV30	15	CAWSIGQGASEKLFF	TGTGCCTGGAGTATCGGACAGGGGGCCAGTGAAAAACTGTTTTTT
NA	NA	TRBJ2-7	TRBV7-9	12	CASSLVANEQYF	TGTGCCAGCAGCTTAGTAGCGAACGAGCAGTACTTC
NA	NA	TRBJ1-5	TRBV3-1/TRBV3-2	13	CASSQNRDQPQHF	TGTGCCAGCAGCCAAAACAGGGACCAGCCCCAGCATTTT
NA	TRBD1	TRBJ1-1	TRBV6-5	14	CASSRSYRGPEAFF	TGTGCCAGCAGTAGAAGTTACAGGGGCCCTGAAGCTTTCTTT
few	NA	TRBJ1-1	TRBV14	15	CASSQVRHLNTEAFF	TGTGCCAGCAGCCAAGTTCGACATTTGAACACTGAAGCTTTCTTT
NA	NA	TRBJ2-3	TRBV3-1/TRBV3-2	14	CASSQDTGTDTQYF	TGTGCCAGCAGCCAAGATACAGGGACAGATACGCAGTATTTT
NA	NA	TRBJ2-2	TRBV27	14	CASTPFRNTGELFF	TGTGCCAGCACCCCGTTCAGGAACACCGGGGAGCTGTTTTTT
NA	NA	TRBJ1-1	TRBV28	14	CASLTVAMNTEAFF	TGTGCCAGCCTGACAGTAGCCATGAACACTGAAGCTTTCTTT
once	NA	TRBJ2-1	TRBV6-5	16	CASSYNTGYPRNEQFF	TGTGCCAGCAGTTACAACACAGGGTACCCAAGGAATGAGCAGTTCTTC
NA	NA	TRBJ1-2	TRBV29-1	10	CSVREGGYTF	TGCAGCGTTAGGGAGGGCGGCTACACCTTC
NA	TRBD1	TRBJ1-2	TRBV7-9	15	CASSLAAGGYYGYTF	TGTGCCAGCAGCTTAGCGGCAGGGGGCTACTATGGCTACACCTTC
NA	NA	TRBJ1-5	TRBV6-2/TRBV6-3	16	CASSYPLGAANQPQHF	TGTGCCAGCAGTTACCCACTGGGAGCAGCCAATCAGCCCCAGCATTTT
NA	NA	TRBJ2-5	TRBV24-1	13	CATSDGGLETQYF	TGTGCCACCAGTGACGGGGGGCTGGAGACCCAGTACTTC